This T cell receptor (beta chain) was documented in a study of blood T cells in healthy people across ages. This clonotype was counted a few times. Primed by a sample-barcoded 5' primer and a J-beta primer mix, a second PCR proceeded for roughly 6 to 12 cycles. In TCRdb, the 5' RACE reads were re-called with MiXCR into one record per CDR3 protein. Here the sample spans around 1,000,000 distinct CDR3 sequences, approximately 26% being singletons. The germline CDR1 and CDR2 sequences are SNHLY and FYNNEI. CDR3 length equals 11 residues. V was shortened by 2 bases and J by 6 bases, with 5 bases between the two germline ends. These data were likewise used in another study, on T cells of mothers and their children. From that report: Primer M1S, used in the second PCR, introduced sample barcodes and 2-4 random nucleotides. Sequencing got over 10 million TCR beta CDR3 reads from each mother and around 3.1 million from each child. Overlap ran slightly, non-significantly higher for related than unrelated mother-child pairs.

The clonotype originates from a girl aged 2 to 10 in good health. Sequencing input: blood. The chain carries TRBV2 and TRBJ2-7, with D uncertain. The CDR3 region is CASSEMGEQYF. DNA of the CDR3: TGTGCCAGCAGTGAAATGGGCGAGCAGTACTTC.